What follows describes a single TCR beta chain. Antigen specificity is unknown. Other DNA sequences in this sample translate to the same CDR3. The data belong to a study of shared clonotypes between healthy human individuals. For the study at large: Plates per donor: three CD4 naive, three CD4 memory, two CD8 naive, one CD8 memory.

Assay used: immunoSEQ multiplex PCR; TCRdb lists only in-frame clones, some missing. The sample lists some 2,000,000 clones; around 95% were seen once. This CDR3 has 15 residues. V lost 3 bases and J 0 bases, leaving 12 bases between the germline ends. Per the germline V gene, CDR1 is MDHEN and CDR2 is SYDVKM. Findings of the study overall: Generation probabilities were higher for clonotypes shared across all four sorted-subset donors than for unshared ones. Among several donors, around 5% of naive CD4 clonotypes were found in common. Since donors were few, the genetic and exposure-history diversity represented was limited.

The source of this sequence is a man younger than 30 in good health. The source material was naive CD4+ T cells sorted from blood. Described subset: CD45RA+ positively selected. V and J are TRBV28 and TRBJ2-7; perhaps D is TRBD1 or TRBD2 (5 bases each). This CDR3 reads CASSFPGTASYEQYF. Written as DNA, the CDR3 is TGTGCCAGCAGTTTTCCCGGGACGGCCTCCTACGAGCAGTACTTC.